This TCR beta chain emerged from a study of patients and donors after allogeneic stem cell transplantation. TCRdb fed the RT-PCR reads into MiXCR, producing one record per CDR3 protein. Of about a million distinct CDR3 sequences in the sample, roughly 18% were seen once. V lost 7 bases to trimming and J lost 5 bases, with 15 bases between them. Germline V gene lookup returns CDR1 SGHRS and CDR2 YFSETQ. The CDR3 contains 13 residues. Sequenced: blood, either unsorted or a sorted T cell fraction (not recorded which). The sequence was collected from a human donor who was either an allogeneic HSCT recipient or a stem cell or donor lymphocyte infusion donor (not recorded which). It is not recorded whose cells these are; they may come from a transplant donor. V usage is TRBV5-1 and J usage is TRBJ1-1; D is uncertain. The CDR3 region is CASDEGSRTEAFF. For the CDR3, the DNA is TGCGCCAGCGATGAGGGCAGTCGAACTGAAGCTTTCTTT.